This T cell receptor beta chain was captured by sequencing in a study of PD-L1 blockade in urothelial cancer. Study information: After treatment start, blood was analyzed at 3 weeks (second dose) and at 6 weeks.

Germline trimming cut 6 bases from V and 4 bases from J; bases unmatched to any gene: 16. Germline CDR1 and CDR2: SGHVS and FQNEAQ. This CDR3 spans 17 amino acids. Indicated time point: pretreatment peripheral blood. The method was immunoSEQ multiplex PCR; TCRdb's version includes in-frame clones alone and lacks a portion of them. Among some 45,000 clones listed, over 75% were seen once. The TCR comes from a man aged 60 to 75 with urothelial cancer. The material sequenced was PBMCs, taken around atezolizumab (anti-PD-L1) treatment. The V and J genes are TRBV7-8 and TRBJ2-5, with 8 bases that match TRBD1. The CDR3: CASRVTVWTGMRETQYF. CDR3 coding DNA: TGTGCCAGCAGGGTAACCGTCTGGACAGGGATGAGAGAGACCCAGTACTTC.